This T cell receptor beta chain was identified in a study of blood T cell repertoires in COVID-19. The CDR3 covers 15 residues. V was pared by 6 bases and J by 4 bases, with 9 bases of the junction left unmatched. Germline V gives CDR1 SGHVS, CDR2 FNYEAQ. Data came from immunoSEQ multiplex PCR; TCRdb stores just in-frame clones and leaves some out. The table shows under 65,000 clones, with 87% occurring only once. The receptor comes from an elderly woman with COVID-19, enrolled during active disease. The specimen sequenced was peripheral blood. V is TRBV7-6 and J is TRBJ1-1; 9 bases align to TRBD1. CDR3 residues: CASSSTGTGFTEAFF. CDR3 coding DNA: TGTGCCAGCAGTTCCACCGGGACAGGGTTCACTGAAGCTTTCTTT.